Here is one T cell receptor beta chain with its context. The antigen is unknown. Bulk CD8+ and CD4+ cells came from magnetic negative isolation; CD8+ TEMRA by FACS. The data are from a study of CD8 T cells in Susac syndrome. Overall study results and limits: Acknowledgment was made by the study that its TCR sequencing and HLA analysis involved a relatively small number of individuals.

Random hexamers primed reverse transcription of 0.5 to 1 ug RNA. TCRdb reprocessed the immunoSEQ multiplex PCR reads via MiXCR and lists one record per CDR3 protein. This sample has 250,000 to 350,000 distinct CDR3 sequences, with about 90% found just once. The CDR3 is 13 residues long. Germline loops: CDR1 SGHRS, CDR2 YFSETQ. Trimming took 4 bases from V and 3 from J, leaving 10 bases between them. The sample consisted of CD4+ T cells from PBMCs. The clonotype originates from a human donor with multiple sclerosis. The rearrangement joins TRBV5-1 to TRBJ1-1; D unclear. CDR3 protein: CASSGRPHTEAFF. As DNA, the CDR3 is TGCGCCAGCAGCGGTAGACCGCACACTGAAGCTTTCTTT.